This record concerns one T cell receptor (beta chain) sequence. The data belong to a study of blood T cell repertoires in COVID-19. Profiled with immunoSEQ multiplex PCR; TCRdb holds only in-frame clones, not every one. The sample lists about 440,000 clones, around nine tenths occurring once. This CDR3 has 14 amino acids. Trimming cost V 4 bases and J 3 bases, with 12 bases left between them. The germline V gene encodes CDR1 LGHNA and CDR2 YNFKEQ. The sample consisted of peripheral blood. This chain connects TRBV4-2 to TRBJ1-2, with unresolved D. The sequence came from a woman aged 30 to 39 with acute or convalescent COVID-19. CDR3 nucleotides: TGTGCCAGCAGCCGAGAAAAGGAGGACTATGGCTACACCTTC. It translates to CASSREKEDYGYTF.